The present T cell receptor beta chain was sequenced within a study of T cells in Graves' hyperthyroidism and ophthalmopathy. For the study at large: Peripheral blood samples were taken at initial diagnosis, prior to any treatment.

Ophthalmopathy patients showed a Clinical Activity Score of at least 3, NOSPECS grade of at least 4 and duration under 3 months. Thyroid ultrasound and orbital computed tomography, with clinical symptoms and serum thyroxine and TRAb, informed diagnoses. V was clipped by 4 bases and J by 7 bases, with 19 bases between them. Germline V CDR1 and CDR2: DFQATT, SNEGSKA (reference sequence). The CDR3 is 14 residues long. At least ten counts were recorded for this clonotype. RNA transcripts yielded amplified TCR beta CDR3 regions. The HTBI primer set drove a first-round RT-PCR of the TCR CDR3. TCRdb ran MiXCR on the multiplex PCR reads and lists one entry per CDR3 protein. The sample has 490,000 or so distinct CDR3 sequences, just under 20% seen once.

The source is a man aged 35-49 years with Graves' ophthalmopathy. Sample: blood. V usage is TRBV20-1 and J usage is TRBJ1-1, with D possibly TRBD1 on 6 matching bases. The CDR3 nucleotides are TGCAGTGCTACCCGAGGTCTTGGGACAATTGAAGCTTTCTTT. Its protein is CSATRGLGTIEAFF.